A selection of T cell receptor beta chains follows, all from one sample in a study of T cell clonotyping in hematopoietic cell transplantation. Sequenced by immunoSEQ multiplex PCR; TCRdb stores in-frame clones only, minus some. Of tens of thousands of clones detected, 90% to 96% appear once; the ten largest clones hold roughly 1.8%. Here the sequenced sample was peripheral blood mononuclear cells, taken before stem cell transplant. The source of these receptors is a woman between 45 and 65 years old with acute myeloid leukemia. Some clones in this sample may be carry-over from other donors' samples. Both conserved end residues are part of each CDR3.

v_call,j_call,cdr3_aa
TRBV2,TRBJ2-3,CASLVSRDTQYF
TRBV7-9,TRBJ2-2,CASNPGSGQTGELFF
TRBV6-1,TRBJ2-2,CASKPGRGTGELFF
TRBV19,TRBJ2-1,CASSIEKTGVNEQFF
TRBV19,TRBJ1-5,CASSRHGDNQPQHF
TRBV29-1,TRBJ2-2,CSVGGLAITGELFF
TRBV5-4,TRBJ2-5,CASSLTLAGVLETQYF
TRBV19,TRBJ2-2,CASQRGGHGELFF
TRBV7-2,TRBJ1-2,CASSPIGGGEVDGYTF
TRBV11-3,TRBJ2-2,CASSPSGPSNTGELFF
TRBV6-1,TRBJ1-1,CASSSSGNTEAFF
TRBV7-6,TRBJ2-7,CASSVIGHGSYEQYF
TRBV2,TRBJ1-5,CASSEFYNQPQHF
TRBV28,TRBJ1-2,CASTHARLVNGYTF
TRBV30,TRBJ1-4,CAWTGTSDEKLFF
TRBV6-1,TRBJ2-1,CASSVPSGGALDEQFF
TRBV11-2,TRBJ2-7,CASSSDRGTYEQYF
TRBV5-1,TRBJ2-7,CASSLDQWFGAEQYF
TRBV15,TRBJ2-4,CATSRGSGAKNIQYF
TRBV6-1,TRBJ1-6,CASSKGTAGAPSPLHF
TRBV5-8,TRBJ1-4,CASSLVGRENEKLFF
TRBV19,TRBJ1-1,CASSSSTGEIVMNTEAFF
TRBV7-9,TRBJ2-1,CASSPQPGPANEQFF
TRBV6-1,TRBJ1-2,CASSRLSYGYTF
TRBV9,TRBJ2-7,CASSQTGTGAHEQYF
TRBV6-5,TRBJ2-7,CASSNGQAGSYEQYF
TRBV2,TRBJ2-7,CASREGDRGAYEQYF
TRBV7-9,TRBJ2-7,CASSLGTGTEQYF
TRBV6-5,TRBJ1-2,CASTRDSQTVYGYTF
TRBV29-1,TRBJ1-1,CSVLDRGYTEAFF
TRBV6-1,TRBJ1-6,CASSEAGQGSSPLHF
TRBV19,TRBJ1-1,CASSRRAELLEAFF
TRBV15,TRBJ1-2,CATSRDRARGLGGYTF
TRBV27,TRBJ1-5,CASSLGRNQPQHF
TRBV6-1,TRBJ1-2,CASSEPPGQGYGYTF
TRBV25-1,TRBJ1-5,CASVGILGGNQPQHF
TRBV2,TRBJ2-7,CASSIQGAPYEQYF
TRBV27,TRBJ2-7,CASSPYYNSHEQYF
TRBV7-9,TRBJ2-5,CASSERLAGLQETQYF
TRBV9,TRBJ1-3,CASSVEGGTGNTIYF
TRBV29-1,TRBJ2-3,CSVEGFYRGPDTQYF